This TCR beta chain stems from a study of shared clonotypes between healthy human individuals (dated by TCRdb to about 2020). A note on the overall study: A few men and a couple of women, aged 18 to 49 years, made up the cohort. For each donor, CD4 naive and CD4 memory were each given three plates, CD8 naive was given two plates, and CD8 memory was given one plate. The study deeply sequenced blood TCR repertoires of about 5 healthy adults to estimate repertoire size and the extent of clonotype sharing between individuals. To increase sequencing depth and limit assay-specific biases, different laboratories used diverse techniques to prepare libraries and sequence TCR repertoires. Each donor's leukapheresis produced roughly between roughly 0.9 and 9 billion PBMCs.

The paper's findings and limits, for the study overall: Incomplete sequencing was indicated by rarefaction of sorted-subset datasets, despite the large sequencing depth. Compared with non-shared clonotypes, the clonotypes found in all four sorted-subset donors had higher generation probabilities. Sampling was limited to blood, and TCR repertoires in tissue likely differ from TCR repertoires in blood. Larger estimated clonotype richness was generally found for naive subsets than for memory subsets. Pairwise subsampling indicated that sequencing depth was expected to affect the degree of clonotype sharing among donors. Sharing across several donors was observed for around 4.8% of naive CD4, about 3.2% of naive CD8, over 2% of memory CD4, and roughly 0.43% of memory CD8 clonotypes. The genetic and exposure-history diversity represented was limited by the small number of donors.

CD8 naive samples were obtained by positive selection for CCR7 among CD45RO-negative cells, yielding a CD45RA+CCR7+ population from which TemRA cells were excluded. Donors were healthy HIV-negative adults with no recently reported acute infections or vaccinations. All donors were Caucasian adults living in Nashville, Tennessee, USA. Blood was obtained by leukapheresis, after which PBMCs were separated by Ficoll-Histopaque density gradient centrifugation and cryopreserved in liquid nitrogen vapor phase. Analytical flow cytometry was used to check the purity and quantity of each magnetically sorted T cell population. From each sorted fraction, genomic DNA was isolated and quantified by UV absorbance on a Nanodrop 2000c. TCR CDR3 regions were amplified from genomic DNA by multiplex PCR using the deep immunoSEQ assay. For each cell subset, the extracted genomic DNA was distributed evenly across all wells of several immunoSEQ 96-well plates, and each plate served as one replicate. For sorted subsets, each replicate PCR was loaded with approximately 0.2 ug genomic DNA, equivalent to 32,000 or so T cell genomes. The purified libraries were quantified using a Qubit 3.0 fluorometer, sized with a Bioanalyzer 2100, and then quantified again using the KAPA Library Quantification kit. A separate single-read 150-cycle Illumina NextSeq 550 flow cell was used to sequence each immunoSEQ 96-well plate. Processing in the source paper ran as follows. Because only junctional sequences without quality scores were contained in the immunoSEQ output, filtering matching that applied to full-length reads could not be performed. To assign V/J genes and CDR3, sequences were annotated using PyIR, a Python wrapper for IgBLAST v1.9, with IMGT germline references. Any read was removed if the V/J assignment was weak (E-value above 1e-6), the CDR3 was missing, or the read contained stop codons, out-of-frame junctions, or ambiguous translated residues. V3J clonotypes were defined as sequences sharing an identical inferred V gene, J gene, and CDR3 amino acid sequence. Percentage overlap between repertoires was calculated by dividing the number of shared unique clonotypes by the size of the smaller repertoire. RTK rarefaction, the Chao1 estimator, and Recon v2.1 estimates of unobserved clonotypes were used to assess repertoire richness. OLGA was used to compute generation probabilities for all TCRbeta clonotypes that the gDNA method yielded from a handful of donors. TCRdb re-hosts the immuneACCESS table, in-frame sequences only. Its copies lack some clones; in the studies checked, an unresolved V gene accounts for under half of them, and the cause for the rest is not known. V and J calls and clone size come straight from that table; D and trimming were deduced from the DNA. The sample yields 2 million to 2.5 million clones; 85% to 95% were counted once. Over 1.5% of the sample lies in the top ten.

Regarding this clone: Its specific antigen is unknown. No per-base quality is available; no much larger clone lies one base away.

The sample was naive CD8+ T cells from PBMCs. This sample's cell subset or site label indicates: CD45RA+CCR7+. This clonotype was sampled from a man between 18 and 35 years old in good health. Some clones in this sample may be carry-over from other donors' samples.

CDR3 loop: CASSDGLAGGPGETQYF. The sequence in DNA is TGTGCCAGCAGCGACGGACTAGCGGGAGGGCCAGGGGAGACCCAGTACTTC. The rearrangement joined TRBV9 to TRBJ2-5, and TRBD2 aligns with 15 junction nucleotides. The germline V gene yields SGDLS for CDR1 and YYNGEE for CDR2. V is cut back by 3 bases and J by 5 bases, with 8 bases in the junction unmatched. Taken from cysteine to phenylalanine, the CDR3 has 17 residues. CDR3 DNA only is kept here, 51 bases in frame from base 1. The reference TRBV9 and TRBJ2-5 proteins fill in what lies around the CDR3, so the full variable domain reads DSGVTQTPKHLITATGQRVTLRCSPRSGDLSVYWYQQSLDQGLQFLIQYYNGEERAKGNILERFSAQQFPDLHSELNLSSLELGDSALYFCASSDGLAGGPGETQYFGPGTRLLVL.